A selection of T cell receptor beta chains follows, all from one sample in a study of cytomegalovirus exposure and HLA in healthy donors. This table comes from immunoSEQ multiplex PCR, and its TCRdb copy is limited to in-frame clones, with some not included. In total, the table holds approximately 120,000 clones. Sequencing was carried out using PBMCs. The receptors were gathered from a man aged 40-55 years in good health and CMV-seronegative. The CDR3 runs from the conserved cysteine through the conserved F or W. A D gene is named only where the DNA matches it firmly.

>TRBJ1-2|.|TRBV29-1
CSVELRARGYTF
TGCAGCGTTGAATTGAGGGCGCGTGGCTACACCTTC
>TRBJ1-3|TRBD1|TRBV7-6
CASSLSGQGGAGNTIYF
TGTGCCAGCAGCTTATCAGGACAGGGAGGCGCTGGAAACACCATATATTTT
>TRBJ2-3|.|TRBV2
CASSQPGSRDTQYF
TGTGCCAGCAGTCAACCAGGGTCGAGGGATACGCAGTATTTT
>TRBJ1-1|.|TRBV14
CASSHRQLGTEAFF
TGTGCCAGCAGCCACAGGCAGTTAGGCACTGAAGCTTTCTTT
>TRBJ2-7|TRBD1|TRBV7-2
CASSLIPGQGARGTF
TGTGCCAGCAGCTTGATCCCGGGACAGGGAGCCAGAGGTACCTTC
>TRBJ1-5|.|TRBV21-1
CASSNPTGFQPQHF
TGTGCCAGCAGCAACCCGACAGGGTTTCAGCCCCAGCATTTT
>TRBJ2-3|TRBD1|TRBV29-1
CSVRGGTGGADTQYF
TGCAGCGTTAGGGGCGGGACAGGGGGCGCAGATACGCAGTATTTT
>TRBJ1-4|.|TRBV7-2
CASSLSGTITEKLFF
TGTGCCAGCAGCCTCTCCGGGACAATTACTGAAAAACTGTTTTTT
>TRBJ1-2|.|TRBV6-5
CASSYSAGNYGYTF
TGTGCCAGCAGTTACTCGGCCGGGAACTATGGCTACACCTTC
>TRBJ2-3|TRBD2|TRBV5-1
CASSLGLAASTDTQYF
TGCGCCAGCAGCTTGGGACTAGCGGCTAGCACAGATACGCAGTATTTT
>TRBJ1-4|TRBD1|TRBV25-1
CASSEQGANEKLFF
TGTGCCAGCAGTGAACAGGGGGCGAATGAAAAACTGTTTTTT
>TRBJ1-1|.|TRBV6-5
CASSYSQGNTEAFF
TGTGCCAGCAGTTACTCCCAGGGAAACACTGAAGCTTTCTTT
>TRBJ1-5|.|TRBV5-8
CASSFLRNQPQHF
TGTGCCAGCAGCTTTCTACGGAATCAGCCCCAGCATTTT
>TRBJ2-5|.|TRBV19
CASSPSGETQYF
TGTGCCAGTAGCCCCAGCGGAGAGACCCAGTACTTC
>TRBJ2-7|.|TRBV6-1
CASSESPYSYEQYF
TGTGCCAGCAGTGAGTCCCCTTATAGCTACGAGCAGTACTTC
>TRBJ1-2|TRBD1|TRBV5-1
CASSLGGQLGYTF
TGCGCCAGCAGCTTGGGGGGACAGCTAGGCTACACCTTC
>TRBJ1-1|.|TRBV7-2
CASSSRGNTEAFF
TGTGCCAGCAGCTCCCGAGGGAACACTGAAGCTTTCTTT
>TRBJ2-3|.|TRBV7-2
CASSSRWGADTQYF
TGTGCCAGCAGCTCTAGGTGGGGGGCAGATACGCAGTATTTT
>TRBJ2-3|TRBD2|TRBV7-3
CASSLYRLAEYTDTQYF
TGTGCCAGCAGCTTATATAGGCTAGCGGAGTACACAGATACGCAGTATTTT
>TRBJ2-3|.|TRBV5-4
CASSFPGASDTDTQYF
TGTGCCAGCAGCTTTCCCGGGGCTAGCGACACAGATACGCAGTATTTT
>TRBJ2-1|.|TRBV6-6
CASRIASSYNEQFF
TGTGCCAGCAGAATAGCGAGCTCCTACAATGAGCAGTTCTTC
>TRBJ2-3|TRBD2|TRBV4-3
CASRRREASTDTQYF
TGCGCCAGCCGTCGGCGGGAGGCAAGCACAGATACGCAGTATTTT
>TRBJ2-2|TRBD1|TRBV2
CASLQGATGELFF
TGTGCCAGCCTACAGGGGGCTACCGGGGAGCTGTTTTTT
>TRBJ2-6|.|TRBV2
CASSPGQTSSGANVLTF
TGTGCCAGCAGTCCGGGACAGACTAGCTCTGGGGCCAACGTCCTGACTTTC
>TRBJ2-4|TRBD2|TRBV7-6
CASSSSGTSGRSGYIQYF
TGTGCCAGCAGCTCCTCCGGGACTAGCGGGAGGAGTGGATACATTCAGTACTTC
>TRBJ2-3|.|TRBV20-1
CSALRGDTQYF
TGCAGTGCCCTGAGAGGAGATACGCAGTATTTT
>TRBJ2-1|TRBD2|TRBV30
CAWSVPRLAGSRAGGNEQFF
TGTGCCTGGAGTGTACCTAGGCTAGCGGGATCCCGAGCGGGCGGAAATGAGCAGTTCTTC
>TRBJ2-1|TRBD2|TRBV30
CAWTTGTSGSNEQFF
TGTGCCTGGACAACCGGGACTAGCGGGAGCAATGAGCAGTTCTTC